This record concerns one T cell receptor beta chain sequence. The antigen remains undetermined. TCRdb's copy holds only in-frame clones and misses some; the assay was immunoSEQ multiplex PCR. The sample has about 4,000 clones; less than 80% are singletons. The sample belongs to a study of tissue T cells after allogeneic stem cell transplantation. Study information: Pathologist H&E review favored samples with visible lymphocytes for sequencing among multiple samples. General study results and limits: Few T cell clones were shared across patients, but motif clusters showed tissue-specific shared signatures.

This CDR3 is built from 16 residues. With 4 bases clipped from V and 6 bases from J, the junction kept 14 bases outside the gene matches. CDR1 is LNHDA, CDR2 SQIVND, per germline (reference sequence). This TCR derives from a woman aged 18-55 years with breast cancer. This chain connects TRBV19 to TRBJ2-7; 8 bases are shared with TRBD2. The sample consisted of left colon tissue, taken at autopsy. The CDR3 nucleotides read TGTGCCAGTAGTACGCTCGCCGGGGGGGCCCCGACCGAGCAGTACTTC. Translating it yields CASSTLAGGAPTEQYF.